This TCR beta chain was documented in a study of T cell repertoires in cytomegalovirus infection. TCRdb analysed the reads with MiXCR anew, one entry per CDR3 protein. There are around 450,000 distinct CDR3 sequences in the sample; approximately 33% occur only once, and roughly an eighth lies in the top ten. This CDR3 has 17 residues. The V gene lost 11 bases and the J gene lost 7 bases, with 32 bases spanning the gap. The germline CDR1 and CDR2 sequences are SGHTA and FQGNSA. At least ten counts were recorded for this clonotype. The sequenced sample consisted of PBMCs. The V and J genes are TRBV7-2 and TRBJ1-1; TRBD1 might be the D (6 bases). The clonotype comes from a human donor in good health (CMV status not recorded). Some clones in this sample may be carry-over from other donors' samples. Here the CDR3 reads CAATVQGNLGMAGEAFF. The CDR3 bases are TGTGCCGCAACAGTCCAGGGGAATCTCGGGATGGCCGGTGAAGCTTTCTTT.